A selection of T cell receptor beta chains follows, all from one sample in a study of T cells in Graves' hyperthyroidism and ophthalmopathy. TCRdb redid the calling of the multiplex PCR reads with MiXCR, one entry per CDR3 protein. Of 300,000 to 450,000 distinct CDR3 sequences in the sample, just under 25% are singletons; the top ten hold 73%. Sequencing was performed on blood. The receptors derive from a man aged 50-59 years with Graves' hyperthyroidism. Each CDR3 is given with its conserved first and last residue. The D gene is left open where the match is weak. Expanded clones are given a class, and other clones once, few, many or no size at all.

abundance	v_gene	len	j_gene	d_gene	CDR3aa	CDR3nt
once	TRBV2	15	TRBJ2-3	TRBD2	CASSPTSGMGDTQYF	TGTGCCAGCAGCCCTACTAGCGGGATGGGAGATACGCAGTATTTT
.	TRBV20-1	15	TRBJ2-3	.	CSAESRGEGTDTQYF	TGCAGTGCCGAGTCCAGGGGAGAGGGCACAGATACGCAGTATTTT
few	TRBV5-1	14	TRBJ1-2	.	CASSLDAGRAGYTF	TGCGCCAGCAGCTTGGACGCAGGAAGGGCCGGCTACACCTTC
.	TRBV5-1	14	TRBJ2-2	.	CASSPRSDTGELFF	TGCGCCAGCAGCCCCCGGTCGGACACCGGGGAGCTGTTTTTT
.	TRBV20-1	16	TRBJ2-7	TRBD2	CSARPPLAGLGYEQYF	TGCAGTGCTAGACCCCCTCTAGCGGGACTCGGATACGAGCAGTACTTC
.	TRBV27	15	TRBJ1-6	.	CASSLGSLSNSPLHF	TGTGCCAGCAGTTTAGGGTCCTTAAGTAATTCACCCCTCCACTTT
few	TRBV7-9	15	TRBJ2-2	.	CASSLSQTFTGELFF	TGTGCCAGCAGCTTATCACAAACTTTCACCGGGGAGCTGTTTTTT
many	TRBV12-3/TRBV12-4	14	TRBJ2-3	TRBD2	CASRYSGRADTQYF	TGTGCCAGCAGATATAGCGGGAGGGCCGATACGCAGTATTTT
.	TRBV6-5	13	TRBJ2-7	.	CASSYSTFYEQYF	TGTGCCAGCAGTTACTCGACCTTCTACGAGCAGTACTTC
.	TRBV18	12	TRBJ1-2	.	CASSDGNYGYTF	TGTGCCAGCTCCGACGGCAACTATGGCTACACCTTC
.	TRBV5-6	14	TRBJ1-5	.	CASSFSGVNQPQHF	TGTGCCAGCAGCTTTTCAGGGGTCAATCAGCCCCAGCATTTT
few	TRBV5-5	14	TRBJ2-7	.	CASSFWDGGYEQYF	TGTGCCAGCAGCTTCTGGGACGGCGGCTACGAGCAGTACTTC
.	TRBV5-4	12	TRBJ2-1	.	CASSLREHEQFF	TGTGCCAGCAGCTTGCGGGAGCATGAGCAGTTCTTC
few	TRBV20-1	13	TRBJ2-5	.	CSAHYGQQETQYF	TGCAGTGCTCACTACGGACAGCAAGAGACCCAGTACTTC
.	TRBV13	15	TRBJ2-5	.	CASSLGLGKLETQYF	TGTGCCAGCAGCTTAGGGTTAGGGAAACTAGAGACCCAGTACTTC
few	TRBV5-1	13	TRBJ2-3	.	CASSPAGSDTQYF	TGCGCCAGCAGCCCGGCAGGGTCAGATACGCAGTATTTT
.	TRBV20-1	14	TRBJ2-3	.	CSARGPVNPDRQYF	TGCAGTGCTAGAGGACCCGTGAATCCAGATAGGCAGTATTTT
many	TRBV10-3	11	TRBJ2-5	.	CAISEKETQYF	TGTGCCATCAGTGAAAAAGAGACCCAGTACTTC
few	TRBV12-3/TRBV12-4	16	TRBJ2-2	.	CASSLMGTVNTGELFF	TGTGCCAGCAGTCTTATGGGGACGGTGAACACCGGGGAGCTGTTTTTT
.	TRBV11-3	17	TRBJ2-1	.	CASSLPTSGWGSGEQFF	TGTGCCAGCAGCTTACCGACCTCGGGGTGGGGGTCAGGTGAGCAGTTCTTC
few	TRBV20-1	16	TRBJ2-3	TRBD2	CSGVTGAGGSTDTQYF	TGCAGTGGAGTAACTGGAGCGGGAGGGTCCACAGATACGCAGTATTTT
.	TRBV28	14	TRBJ2-7	.	CASSSRTATYEQYF	TGTGCCAGCAGTAGCCGGACAGCTACCTACGAGCAGTACTTC
few	TRBV7-2	14	TRBJ2-1	.	CASSLEGPLNEQFF	TGTGCCAGCAGCTTAGAGGGTCCCCTTAATGAGCAGTTCTTC
.	TRBV7-9	13	TRBJ2-7	.	CASSLVEGPEQYF	TGTGCCAGCAGCTTAGTCGAAGGTCCCGAGCAGTACTTC
.	TRBV7-9	14	TRBJ1-1	.	CASSQKGGRAEAFF	TGTGCCAGCAGCCAAAAGGGGGGTAGGGCTGAAGCTTTCTTT
.	TRBV7-3	16	TRBJ2-1	TRBD1	CASSLTGTGLYNEQFF	TGTGCCAGCAGCTTAACAGGGACAGGACTTTACAATGAGCAGTTCTTC
few	TRBV6-2/TRBV6-3	13	TRBJ2-1	.	CASSIDWDNEQFF	TGTGCCAGCAGTATAGACTGGGACAATGAGCAGTTCTTC
.	TRBV11-3	15	TRBJ2-2	.	CASSSQQAITGELFF	TGTGCCAGCAGCTCGCAACAGGCGATCACCGGGGAGCTGTTTTTT
.	TRBV11-2	16	TRBJ2-7	.	CASSPRPGAVGYEQYF	TGTGCCAGCAGCCCCAGACCTGGGGCCGTTGGCTACGAGCAGTACTTC
few	TRBV2	14	TRBJ2-7	.	CASSGGEWRYEQYF	TGTGCCAGCAGTGGAGGGGAATGGCGCTACGAGCAGTACTTC
few	TRBV6-1	13	TRBJ1-2	.	CASSESTGWDYTF	TGTGCCAGCAGTGAATCCACAGGGTGGGACTACACCTTC
.	TRBV6-1	17	TRBJ2-1	TRBD2	CASSELAGVWLLDEQFF	TGTGCCAGCAGTGAGCTAGCGGGAGTATGGCTTTTGGATGAGCAGTTCTTC
many	TRBV6-1	15	TRBJ2-7	TRBD2	CASSFQPGTSDEQYF	TGTGCCAGCAGTTTCCAACCCGGGACTAGCGATGAGCAGTACTTC
.	TRBV3-1	14	TRBJ2-5	.	CASSQDLQQETQYF	TGTGCCAGCAGCCAAGATCTCCAGCAAGAGACCCAGTACTTC
many	TRBV2	15	TRBJ1-1	.	CASSDWGLPNTEAFF	TGTGCCAGCAGTGATTGGGGTTTACCGAACACTGAAGCTTTCTTT
.	TRBV9	13	TRBJ2-2	.	CASSVVQTGELFF	TGTGCCAGCAGCGTAGTCCAAACCGGGGAGCTGTTTTTT
.	TRBV3-1	16	TRBJ2-1	.	CASSRLGTNRYNEQFF	TGTGCCAGCAGCCGTCTCGGGACAAATCGCTACAATGAGCAGTTCTTC
.	TRBV5-1	14	TRBJ2-3	.	CASRAGTLGDTQYF	TGCGCCAGCAGGGCGGGCACCTTGGGAGATACGCAGTATTTT
many	TRBV3-1	13	TRBJ1-2	.	CASSQAQPRGYTF	TGTGCCAGCAGCCAAGCCCAGCCCCGGGGCTACACCTTC
.	TRBV6-1	13	TRBJ1-5	.	CASSVRDGQPQHF	TGTGCCAGCAGTGTACGGGACGGTCAGCCCCAGCATTTT
.	TRBV19	15	TRBJ2-5	TRBD2	CASSIGSGGGETQYF	TGTGCCAGTAGTATAGGGTCGGGAGGAGGAGAGACCCAGTACTTC
.	TRBV20-1	15	TRBJ2-3	.	CSARGASDRTDTQYF	TGCAGTGCTAGGGGGGCTAGCGACCGCACAGATACGCAGTATTTT
.	TRBV20-1	15	TRBJ2-5	.	CSARAGGKGLKTQYF	TGCAGTGCTAGAGCCGGGGGAAAGGGATTAAAGACCCAGTACTTC
few	TRBV10-1	15	TRBJ2-3	.	CASSDVIDNTDTQYF	TGCGCCAGCAGTGACGTTATAGACAACACAGATACGCAGTATTTT
.	TRBV11-2	14	TRBJ2-1	.	CASSLPGRYNEQFF	TGTGCCAGCAGCTTACCCGGACGGTACAATGAGCAGTTCTTC
few	TRBV5-1	16	TRBJ2-2	TRBD2	CASRPPTSGDTGELFF	TGCGCCAGCAGACCGCCGACTAGCGGAGACACCGGGGAGCTGTTTTTT
.	TRBV12-3/TRBV12-4	12	TRBJ2-7	.	CASRLGSYEQYF	TGTGCCAGCAGGCTCGGTTCCTACGAGCAGTACTTC
.	TRBV7-3	16	TRBJ2-7	.	CASSTPTGSPSYEQYF	TGTGCCAGCAGCACCCCCACAGGGTCCCCCTCCTACGAGCAGTACTTC
few	TRBV29-1	11	TRBJ2-7	.	CSVQRGPEQYF	TGCAGCGTCCAACGGGGTCCCGAGCAGTACTTC
.	TRBV20-1	13	TRBJ1-2	.	CSARVDQVYGYTF	TGCAGTGCTAGAGTGGATCAGGTCTATGGCTACACCTTC
.	TRBV29-1	14	TRBJ2-3	TRBD2	CSVGLAGFVDTQYF	TGCAGCGTTGGACTAGCGGGATTTGTAGATACGCAGTATTTT